The 29 T cell receptor beta chains in this list originate from one sample, sequenced in a study of T cells in Graves' hyperthyroidism and ophthalmopathy. The investigators amplified TCR beta CDR3 regions from RNA transcripts. The HTBI set primed first-round TCR CDR3 RT-PCR. TCRdb re-derived calls from the multiplex PCR reads in MiXCR, one entry per CDR3 protein. The repertoire holds approximately 330,000 distinct CDR3 sequences, with about 18% as singletons. Source material: blood. These receptors all come from a woman aged 45-65 years with Graves' hyperthyroidism.

This clonotype came up once. At one end, the junction sequence differs from germline, possibly due to a read error. J is TRBJ2-7 and V is TRBV27; D ambiguous. This CDR3 contains 13 residues. The germline CDR1 and CDR2 sequences are MNHEY and SMNVEV (reference sequence). The CDR3 DNA follows: TGTGCCAGCAGTTTTCGCGGTACCTACGGGCAGTACTTC. It encodes CASSFRGTYGQYF.

The chain recombines TRBV19 with TRBJ2-5, with a tentative D call TRBD2 (5 bases). Germline V CDR1 and CDR2: LNHDA, SQIVND (reference sequence). This CDR3 is 13 amino acids long. Trimming cost V 3 bases and J 5 bases, with 10 bases left between them. The CDR3 DNA sequence: TGTGCCAGTAGTATCGGATTAGCGGAGACCCAGTACTTC. Its protein is CASSIGLAETQYF.

The chain employs TRBV10-3 and TRBJ2-5; D unresolved. Germline CDR1 and CDR2: ENHRY and SYGVKD. Between the trimmed V and J ends, which lost 4 bases and 3 bases, there was a span of 6 bases. This CDR3 is 12 amino acids long. The CDR3 DNA sequence: TGTGCCATCAGTGGTCAAGAAGAGACCCAGTACTTC. Protein: CAISGQEETQYF.

This clonotype was counted ten times or more. The chain employs TRBV11-2 and TRBJ2-2, with 7 bases lining up with TRBD2. With 1 base clipped from V and 8 bases from J, the junction kept 7 bases outside the gene matches. This CDR3 spans 15 amino acids. Germline V gene data show CDR1 as SGHAT and CDR2 as FQNNGV. The CDR3 sequence is CASSLVLAEGGELFF. As DNA, the CDR3 is TGTGCCAGCAGCTTAGTTCTAGCGGAGGGGGGGGAGCTGTTTTTT. The variable domain in full, completed from reference TRBV11-2 and TRBJ2-2, reads EAGVAQSPRYKIIEKRQSVAFWCNPISGHATLYWYQQILGQGPKLLIQFQNNGVVDDSQLPKDRFSAERLKGVDSTLKIQPAKLEDSAVYLCASSLVLAEGGELFFGEGSRLTVL.

This clonotype was detected many times. The chain recombines TRBV20-1 with TRBJ2-1, with 8 bases aligning to TRBD1. CDR3 size: 15 residues. Per the germline V gene, CDR1 is DFQATT and CDR2 is SNEGSKA (reference sequence). V shed 6 bases, J shed 4 bases, and the junction held 11 bases outside the gene matches. This CDR3 is CSAHRGEDLYNEQFF. In nucleotides, the CDR3 is TGCAGTGCCCACAGGGGGGAGGACTTATACAATGAGCAGTTCTTC.

The V and J genes are TRBV6-1 and TRBJ1-6; D gene ambiguous. The CDR3 length is 13 residues. The V gene lost 2 bases and the J gene lost 9 bases, with 8 bases spanning the gap. CDR1 is MNHNS and CDR2 is SASEGT in the germline V gene. The CDR3 sequence is CASSEQSSSPLHF. The DNA for the CDR3 is TGTGCCAGCAGTGAACAGTCAAGTTCACCCCTCCACTTT.

This clonotype was seen many times. The V call is TRBV5-1, the J call TRBJ2-5; D is possibly TRBD2 (5 bases). Germline assignment: CDR1 SGHRS and CDR2 YFSETQ. Trimming took 4 bases from V and 5 from J, leaving 12 bases between them. This CDR3 has 13 amino acids. The CDR3: CASSAPQRETQYF. For the CDR3, the DNA is TGCGCCAGCAGCGCGCCCCAGCGGGAGACCCAGTACTTC.

This clonotype appeared many times. CDR3 sequence reads: CASSEGAGGPRTDTQYF. The CDR3 coding sequence is TGTGCCAGCAGTGAAGGTGCGGGAGGGCCGAGAACAGATACGCAGTATTTT. The chain employs TRBV2 and TRBJ2-3, with TRBD2 matching over 9 bases. The CDR3 extends over 17 amino acids. Germline V lookup: CDR1 SNHLY, CDR2 FYNNEI. Trimming took 1 base from V and 3 from J; bases not matched to a gene: 8.

This clonotype has just a few counts. The rearrangement joins TRBV29-1 to TRBJ2-7; the match to TRBD2 covers 9 bases. The CDR3 spans 14 residues. Trimming took 6 bases from V and 6 from J; bases not matched to a gene: 12. Germline CDR1 SQVTM, CDR2 ANQGSEA. The CDR3 nucleotides read TGCAGCGTCGTAGTAGCGGGAGTTTTTTTCGAGCAGTACTTC. This codes for CSVVVAGVFFEQYF.

This clonotype was picked up many times. This chain uses TRBV28 with TRBJ2-2; no reliable D call. Germline V gives CDR1 MDHEN, CDR2 SYDVKM. V lost 1 base and J 6 bases, leaving 0 bases between the germline ends. There are 11 residues in the CDR3. The CDR3 protein is CASSLSGELFF. DNA for the CDR3: TGTGCCAGCAGTTTATCCGGGGAGCTGTTTTTT.

The chain employs TRBV10-3 and TRBJ2-3, with TRBD2 identical over 13 bases. The CDR3 sequence is 18 residues long. Trimming took 11 bases from V and 0 from J; bases not matched to a gene: 14. Germline CDR1 ENHRY, CDR2 SYGVKD. The CDR3, as DNA: TGTGCCGTACGGACTAGCGGGAGTGTGGCGTCTAGCACAGATACGCAGTATTTT. Encoded protein: CAVRTSGSVASSTDTQYF.

Only a few counts were recorded for this clonotype. The rearrangement uses TRBV3-1 and TRBJ1-6, with 11 bases identical to TRBD1. The CDR3 length is 19 residues. Germline CDR1 reads LGHDT; CDR2 reads YNNKEL (reference sequence). V was clipped by 0 bases and J by 4 bases; unmatched bases: 8. In DNA form, the CDR3 reads TGTGCCAGCAGCCAAGAGTCTCTGGACAGGGGGCTTTATAATTCACCCCTCCACTTT. Protein: CASSQESLDRGLYNSPLHF.

This clonotype has a count of ten or more. This sequence joins TRBV18 and TRBJ2-5; D is unresolved. Germline lookup yields CDR1 KGHSH and CDR2 LQKENI. The CDR3 covers 14 residues. The V end was cut by 0 bases, the J end by 6 bases, with 11 bases between. The CDR3 loop is CASSPPFPMQTQYF. CDR3 sequence (DNA): TGTGCCAGCTCACCACCGTTCCCGATGCAGACCCAGTACTTC.

This clonotype was counted a few times. The chain recombines TRBV10-3 with TRBJ1-1; 9 nucleotides agree with TRBD1. V shed 7 bases and J 2 bases; nucleotides not matched to a gene: 5. Germline V gene data show CDR1 as ENHRY and CDR2 as SYGVKD. The CDR3 length is 14 residues. In DNA form, the CDR3 reads TGTGCCATCACTAGGGACAGGGATAACACTGAAGCTTTCTTT. This gives the protein CAITRDRDNTEAFF.

The CDR3 is CASSYVSRLQETQYF. The CDR3 DNA reads TGTGCCAGCAGTTACGTTTCCCGCCTACAAGAGACCCAGTACTTC. The chain joins TRBV6-6 to TRBJ2-5; no clear D gene. This CDR3 region has 15 residues. From germline, CDR1 is MNHNY and CDR2 SVGAGI (reference sequence). V shed 2 bases and J shed 2 bases, with 12 bases lying between them.

V gene TRBV6-6 combines with J gene TRBJ2-1, with D perhaps TRBD1 (5 bases). Germline V gene lookup returns CDR1 MNHNY and CDR2 SVGAGI (reference sequence). The CDR3 has 15 residues. Trimming cost V 0 bases and J 5 bases, with 11 bases left between them. CDR3 loop: CASSYSTPDNNEQFF. The CDR3 DNA is TGTGCCAGCAGTTACTCTACGCCGGACAACAATGAGCAGTTCTTC.

There are a few counts of this clonotype. The chain carries TRBV27 and TRBJ2-1; D possibly corresponds to TRBD1 (6 bases). The CDR3 runs to 15 residues. The germline V gene encodes CDR1 MNHEY and CDR2 SMNVEV (reference sequence). The ends were cut back, 5 bases at V and 4 bases at J, with 15 bases in the middle. This CDR3 is CASSRSQGIYNEQFF. DNA of the CDR3: TGTGCCAGCAGTAGGTCGCAGGGGATATACAATGAGCAGTTCTTC.

This clonotype was detected ten times or more. The chain couples TRBV18 to TRBJ2-3; 7 nucleotides match TRBD2. The CDR3 spans 16 residues. The V and J ends lost 5 bases and 0 bases, in that order; junction bases with no gene match: 8. The germline V gene has CDR1 KGHSH and CDR2 LQKENI. The CDR3 spells CASSRNTGGSTDTQYF. DNA of the CDR3: TGTGCCAGCTCAAGAAACACGGGAGGTAGCACAGATACGCAGTATTTT.

The chain is built from TRBV5-1 and TRBJ1-2, with D possibly TRBD1 on 6 matching bases. V was pared by 0 bases and J by 5 bases, with 17 bases between. Germline V gene lookup returns CDR1 SGHRS and CDR2 YFSETQ. The CDR3 is 16 amino acids. The chain's CDR3 is CASSLALQGFRYGYTF. The CDR3 DNA is TGCGCCAGCAGCTTGGCCTTACAGGGTTTCCGTTATGGCTACACCTTC. Complete variable domain (other parts from reference TRBV5-1 and TRBJ1-2): KAGVTQTPRYLIKTRGQQVTLSCSPISGHRSVSWYQQTPGQGLQFLFEYFSETQRNKGNFPGRFSGRQFSNSRSEMNVSTLELGDSALYLCASSLALQGFRYGYTFGSGTRLTVV.

This sequence joins TRBV7-2 and TRBJ2-7, with D perhaps matching TRBD1 or TRBD2 (5 bases each). V lost 1 base, J lost 3 bases, and 13 bases lay in between. This CDR3 spans 15 amino acids. Germline V gene data show CDR1 as SGHTA and CDR2 as FQGNSA. The CDR3 is CASSLDTERGYEQYF. CDR3 coding DNA: TGTGCCAGCAGCTTAGATACAGAGAGGGGCTACGAGCAGTACTTC.

This clonotype was observed a few times. This chain uses TRBV20-1 with TRBJ2-7; possibly TRBD2 for D (5 bases). There are 14 residues in the CDR3. Trimming pared 0 bases from V and 5 bases from J, leaving 14 bases between. Germline lookup yields CDR1 DFQATT and CDR2 SNEGSKA (reference sequence). The CDR3 DNA reads TGCAGTGCTAGAGATCTCGGACTGCTCGACGAGCAGTACTTC. Protein: CSARDLGLLDEQYF.

As regards this clonotype: One junction end does not reproduce the germline sequence, and a read error may be involved. V is TRBV7-2 and J is TRBJ2-7; D gene ambiguous. The CDR3 sequence is 16 residues long. The germline gives CDR1 SGHTA, CDR2 FQGNSA. As DNA, the CDR3 is TGCGCCAGCAGCCGCTCATTAGCCTCATGGGCCTACGAGCAGTACTTC. Amino acids: CASSRSLASWAYEQYF.

The rearrangement uses TRBV20-1 and TRBJ2-5; the match to TRBD2 covers 15 bases. The CDR3 consists of 13 residues. V was pared by 7 bases and J by 5 bases, with 2 bases of the junction left unmatched. Germline V gives CDR1 DFQATT, CDR2 SNEGSKA (reference sequence). CDR3 sequence: CSGGTSGRETQYF. For the CDR3, the DNA is TGCAGTGGAGGGACTAGCGGGAGGGAGACCCAGTACTTC.

A few counts support this clonotype. V is TRBV3-1 and J is TRBJ1-2; D gene uncertain. The germline CDR1 and CDR2 sequences are LGHDT and YNNKEL (reference sequence). CDR3 length: 11 amino acids. V dropped 1 base and J dropped 8 bases, with 5 bases sitting between them. In nucleotides, the CDR3 is TGTGCCAGCAGCCAAGCTTCCGGCTACACCTTC. It codes for CASSQASGYTF. The full variable domain, with the rest looked up from reference TRBV3-1 and TRBJ1-2, is DTAVSQTPKYLVTQMGNDKSIKCEQNLGHDTMYWYKQDSKKFLKIMFSYNNKELIINETVPNRFSPKSPDKAHLNLHINSLELGDSAVYFCASSQASGYTFGSGTRLTVV.

This chain connects TRBV5-1 to TRBJ1-2, with a weak D call TRBD1 (6 bases). The CDR3 runs to 13 residues. V gave up 4 bases and J gave up 6 bases, with 13 bases separating them. Germline loops: CDR1 SGHRS, CDR2 YFSETQ. This chain's CDR3 is CASSDHRQDGYTF. CDR3 bases: TGCGCCAGCAGCGATCACCGACAGGATGGCTACACCTTC.

Comment on this clonotype: One end of the junction fails to match germline, which may point to a read error. The chain has TRBV20-1 and TRBJ2-2; 7 nucleotides line up with TRBD1. CDR3 length: 17 residues. Germline V gene lookup returns CDR1 DFQATT and CDR2 SNEGSKA (reference sequence). CDR3 nucleotide sequence: TGCAGTGCTAGTGAAGGCCCAACGGGACAGAACTCCGGGGAGCTGTTTTTT. Translating gives CSASEGPTGQNSGELFF.

This clonotype showed up just a few times. The chain recombines TRBV30 with TRBJ1-4; D is unclear. The CDR3 extends over 11 amino acids. The germline CDR1 and CDR2 sequences are GTSNPN and SVGIG (reference sequence). Trimming took off 1 base at V and 15 bases at J, with 12 bases between the two ends. The CDR3: CAWSDDPGLFF. The CDR3 DNA is TGTGCCTGGAGTGACGACCCGGGTTTGTTTTTT.

This clonotype was detected a few times. This chain links TRBV28 with TRBJ2-6; the D gene is possibly TRBD2 (6 bases). CDR3 length equals 13 residues. V was clipped by 10 bases and J by 1 base, with 8 bases between them. Per germline, CDR1 MDHEN and CDR2 SYDVKM. CDR3: CATSGSGANVLTF. CDR3 coding DNA: TGTGCCACCAGCGGGTCTGGGGCCAACGTCCTGACTTTC.

The chain employs TRBV7-2 and TRBJ2-1; D gene ambiguous. The CDR3 consists of 12 residues. V was trimmed by 5 bases and J by 6 bases, leaving 8 bases between them. The germline V gene encodes CDR1 SGHTA and CDR2 FQGNSA. This CDR3 reads CASSPWPNEQFF. CDR3 coding DNA: TGTGCCAGCAGCCCTTGGCCCAATGAGCAGTTCTTC.